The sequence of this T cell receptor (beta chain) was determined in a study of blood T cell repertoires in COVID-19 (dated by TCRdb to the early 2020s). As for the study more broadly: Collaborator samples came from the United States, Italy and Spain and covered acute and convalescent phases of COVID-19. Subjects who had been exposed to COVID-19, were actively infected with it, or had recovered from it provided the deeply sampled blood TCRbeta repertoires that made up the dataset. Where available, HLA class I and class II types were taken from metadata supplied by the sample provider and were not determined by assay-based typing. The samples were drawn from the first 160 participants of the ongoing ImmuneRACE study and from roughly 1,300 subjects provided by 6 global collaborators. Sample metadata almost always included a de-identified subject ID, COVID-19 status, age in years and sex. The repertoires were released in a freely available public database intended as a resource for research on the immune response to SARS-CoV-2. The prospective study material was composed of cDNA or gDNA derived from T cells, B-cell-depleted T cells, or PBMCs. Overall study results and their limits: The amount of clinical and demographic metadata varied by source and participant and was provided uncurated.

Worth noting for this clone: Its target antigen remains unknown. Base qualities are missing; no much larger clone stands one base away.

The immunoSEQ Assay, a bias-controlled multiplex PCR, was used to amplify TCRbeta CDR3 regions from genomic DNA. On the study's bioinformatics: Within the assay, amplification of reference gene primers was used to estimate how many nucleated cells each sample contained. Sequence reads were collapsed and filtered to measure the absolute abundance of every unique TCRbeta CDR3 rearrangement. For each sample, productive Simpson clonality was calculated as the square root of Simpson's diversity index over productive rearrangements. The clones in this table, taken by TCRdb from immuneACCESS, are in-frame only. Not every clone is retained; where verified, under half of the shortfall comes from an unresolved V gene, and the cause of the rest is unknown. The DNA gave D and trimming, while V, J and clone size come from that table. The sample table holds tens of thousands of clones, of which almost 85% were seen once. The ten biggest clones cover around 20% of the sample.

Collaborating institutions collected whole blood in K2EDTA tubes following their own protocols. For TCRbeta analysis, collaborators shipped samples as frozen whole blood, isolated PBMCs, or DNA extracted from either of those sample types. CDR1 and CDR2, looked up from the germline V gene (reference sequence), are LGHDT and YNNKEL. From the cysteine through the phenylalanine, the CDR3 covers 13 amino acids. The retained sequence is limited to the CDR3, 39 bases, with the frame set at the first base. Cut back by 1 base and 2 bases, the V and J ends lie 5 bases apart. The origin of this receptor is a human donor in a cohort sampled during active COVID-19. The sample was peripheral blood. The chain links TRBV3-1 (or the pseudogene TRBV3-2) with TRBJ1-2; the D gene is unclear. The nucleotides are TGTGCCAGCAGCCAAGCCCGGAACTATGGCTACACCTTC. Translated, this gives CASSQARNYGYTF.